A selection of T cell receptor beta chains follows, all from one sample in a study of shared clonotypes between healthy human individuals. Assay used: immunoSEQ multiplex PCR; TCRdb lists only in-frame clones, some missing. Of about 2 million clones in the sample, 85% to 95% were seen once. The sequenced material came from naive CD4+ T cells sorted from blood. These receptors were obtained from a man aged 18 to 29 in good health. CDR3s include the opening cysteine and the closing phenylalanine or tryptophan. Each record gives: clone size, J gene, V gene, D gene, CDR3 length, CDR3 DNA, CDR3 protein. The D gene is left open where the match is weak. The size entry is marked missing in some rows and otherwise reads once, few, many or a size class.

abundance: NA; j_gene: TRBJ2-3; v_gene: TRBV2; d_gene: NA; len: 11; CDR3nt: TGTGCCATTTGGGGCACAGATACGCAGTATTTT; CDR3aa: CAIWGTDTQYF
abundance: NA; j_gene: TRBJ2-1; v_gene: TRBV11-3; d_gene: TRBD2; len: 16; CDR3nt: TGTGCCAGCAGCTTCCGACTAGCGGGGACCGACAATGAGCAGTTCTTC; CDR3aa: CASSFRLAGTDNEQFF
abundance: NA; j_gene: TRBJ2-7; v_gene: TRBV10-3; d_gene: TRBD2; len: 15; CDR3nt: TGTGCCATCAAAGGATCGGCTAGCGGGAGCTACGAGCAGTACTTC; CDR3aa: CAIKGSASGSYEQYF
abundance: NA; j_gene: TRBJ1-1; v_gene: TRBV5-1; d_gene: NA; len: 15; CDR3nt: TGCGCCAGCAGCTTTATCGACAACGGGGGCACTGAAGCTTTCTTT; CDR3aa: CASSFIDNGGTEAFF
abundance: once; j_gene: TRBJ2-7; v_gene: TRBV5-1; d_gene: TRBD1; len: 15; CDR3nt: TGCGCCAGCAGCCATATGGACAGGGATTCCTACGAGCAGTACTTC; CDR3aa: CASSHMDRDSYEQYF
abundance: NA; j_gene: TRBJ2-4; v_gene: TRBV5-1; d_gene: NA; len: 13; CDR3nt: TGCGCCAGCAGCCCAATAGCCAAAAACATTCAGTACTTC; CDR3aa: CASSPIAKNIQYF
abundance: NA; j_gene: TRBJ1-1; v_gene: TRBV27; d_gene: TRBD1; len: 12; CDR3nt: TGTGCCAGCCTAGGAAGCAGGGGGATGGCTTTCTTT; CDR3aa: CASLGSRGMAFF
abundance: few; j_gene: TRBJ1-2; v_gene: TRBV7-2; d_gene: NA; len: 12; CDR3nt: TGTGCCAGCAGGATGGACAGCTATGGCTACACCTTC; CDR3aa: CASRMDSYGYTF
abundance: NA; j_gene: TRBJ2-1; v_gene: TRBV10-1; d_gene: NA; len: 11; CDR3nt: TGCGCCAGAACCAGGGACAATGAGCAGTTCTTC; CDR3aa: CARTRDNEQFF
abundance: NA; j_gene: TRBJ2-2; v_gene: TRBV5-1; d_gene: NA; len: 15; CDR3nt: TGCGCCAGCAACCTCGACAGCCCGAACACCGGGGAGCTGTTTTTT; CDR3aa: CASNLDSPNTGELFF
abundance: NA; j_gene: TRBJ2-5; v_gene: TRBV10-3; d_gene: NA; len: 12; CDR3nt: TGTGCCATCCTGGCAGGGGTCGAGACCCAGTACTTC; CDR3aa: CAILAGVETQYF
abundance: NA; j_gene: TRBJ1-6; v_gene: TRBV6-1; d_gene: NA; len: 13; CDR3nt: TGTGCCAGCGGGGCCTCCTATAATTCACCCCTCCACTTT; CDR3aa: CASGASYNSPLHF
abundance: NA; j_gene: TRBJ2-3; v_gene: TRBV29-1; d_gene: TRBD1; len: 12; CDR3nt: TGCAGCTCGGGACAGGGCACAGATACGCAGTATTTT; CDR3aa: CSSGQGTDTQYF
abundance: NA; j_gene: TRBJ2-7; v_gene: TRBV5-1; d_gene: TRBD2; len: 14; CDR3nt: TGCGCCAGCAGCTGGACTAGCGGGGTCTACGAGCAGTACTTC; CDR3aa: CASSWTSGVYEQYF
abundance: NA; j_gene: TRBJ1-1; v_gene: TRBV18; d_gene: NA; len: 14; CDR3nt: TGTGCCAGCTCACCAACTGAGGGGGACACTGAAGCTTTCTTT; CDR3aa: CASSPTEGDTEAFF
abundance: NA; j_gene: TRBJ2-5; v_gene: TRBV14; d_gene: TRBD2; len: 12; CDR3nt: TGTGCCAGCAGCCTTGGACTAGCCACCCAGTACTTC; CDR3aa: CASSLGLATQYF
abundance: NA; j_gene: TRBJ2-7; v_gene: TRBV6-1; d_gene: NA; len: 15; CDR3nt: TGTGCCAGCAGTGGATCGGGGGCGGGAGCCTACGAGCAGTACTTC; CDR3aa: CASSGSGAGAYEQYF